This passage covers 4 T cell receptor beta chains from one sample sequenced in a study of CD8+CD57+ T cells in acquired aplastic anemia. Genomic DNA was employed as the template in profiling TCR beta VDJ and CDR3. TCRdb used MiXCR to reprocess the reads, holding one entry per CDR3 protein. Of some 120,000 distinct CDR3 sequences listed, around 48% were seen once; the top ten hold roughly 2.6%. The sequencing sample was made of sorted CD4+, CD8+, or CD8+CD57+ T cells (not recorded which) from PBMCs. The receptors here all came from a human donor in good health, serving as a control.

A note on this clonotype: This may stem from a read error, because a much larger clone lies one nucleotide away. The gene calls are TRBV2 and TRBJ2-7; 9 nucleotides line up with TRBD1. The V segment lost 11 bases and the J segment 3 bases; nucleotides outside the gene matches: 11. Germline-derived CDR1 and CDR2 are SNHLY and FYNNEI. The CDR3 spans 14 residues. CDR3 residues: CAGNLRTGDYEQYF. As DNA, the CDR3 is TGTGCCGGCAACCTCAGGACAGGGGACTACGAGCAGTACTTC.

DNA of the CDR3: TGTGCCACGGGACCCTCGAACACCGGGGAGCTGTTTTTT. Protein: CATGPSNTGELFF. The V and J genes are TRBV19 and TRBJ2-2, with D perhaps TRBD1 or TRBD2 (5 bases each). In germline, CDR1 is LNHDA, CDR2 SQIVND (reference sequence). V was clipped by 10 bases and J by 0 bases, with 9 bases between them. CDR3 length: 13 residues. The entire variable domain, with the rest obtained from reference TRBV19 and TRBJ2-2, is as follows: DGGITQSPKYLFRKEGQNVTLSCEQNLNHDAMYWYRQDPGQGLRLIYYSQIVNDFQKGDIAEGYSVSREKKESFPLTVTSAQKNPTAFYLCATGPSNTGELFFGEGSRLTVL.

The chain recombines TRBV10-3 with TRBJ2-5, with D possibly TRBD2 on 5 matching bases. Looked up from germline, CDR1 is ENHRY and CDR2 is SYGVKD. The V end was cut by 1 base, the J end by 3 bases, with 6 bases between. This CDR3 has 13 amino acids. This CDR3 reads CAISELGEETQYF. CDR3 DNA sequence: TGTGCCATCAGTGAGTTGGGAGAAGAGACCCAGTACTTC.

This clonotype was picked up a small number of times. V usage is TRBV3-1 and J usage is TRBJ2-1, with TRBD2 identical over 11 bases. The germline CDR1 and CDR2 sequences are LGHDT and YNNKEL (reference sequence). The CDR3 consists of 18 residues. The V and J ends lost 4 bases and 4 bases, in that order; junction bases with no gene match: 12. This CDR3 reads CASSPMLSSGGDYNEQFF. The CDR3 bases are TGTGCCAGCAGCCCCATGTTGAGTAGCGGGGGGGATTACAATGAGCAGTTCTTC.